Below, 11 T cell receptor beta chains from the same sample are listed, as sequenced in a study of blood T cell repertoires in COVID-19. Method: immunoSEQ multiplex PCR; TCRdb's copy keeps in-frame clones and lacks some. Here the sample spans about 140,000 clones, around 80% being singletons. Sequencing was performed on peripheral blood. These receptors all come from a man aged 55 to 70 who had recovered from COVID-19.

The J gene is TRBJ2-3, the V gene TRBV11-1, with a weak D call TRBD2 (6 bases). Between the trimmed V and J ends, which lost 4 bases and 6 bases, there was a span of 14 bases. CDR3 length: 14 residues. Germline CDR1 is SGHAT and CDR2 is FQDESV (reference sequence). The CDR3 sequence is CASSSGEAWDTQYF. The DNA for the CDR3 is TGTGCCAGCAGCTCGGGAGAAGCCTGGGATACGCAGTATTTT.

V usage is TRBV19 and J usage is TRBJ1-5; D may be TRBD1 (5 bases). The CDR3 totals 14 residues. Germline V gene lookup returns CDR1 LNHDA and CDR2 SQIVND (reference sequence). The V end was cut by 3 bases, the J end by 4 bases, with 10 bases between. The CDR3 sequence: CASSIARANQPQHF. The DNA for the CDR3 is TGTGCCAGTAGTATCGCCAGGGCAAATCAGCCCCAGCATTTT. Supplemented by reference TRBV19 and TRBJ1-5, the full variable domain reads DGGITQSPKYLFRKEGQNVTLSCEQNLNHDAMYWYRQDPGQGLRLIYYSQIVNDFQKGDIAEGYSVSREKKESFPLTVTSAQKNPTAFYLCASSIARANQPQHFGDGTRLSIL.

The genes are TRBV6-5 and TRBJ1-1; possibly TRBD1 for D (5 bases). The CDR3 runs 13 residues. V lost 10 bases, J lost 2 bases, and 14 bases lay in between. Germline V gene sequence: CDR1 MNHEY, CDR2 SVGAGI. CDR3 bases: TGTGCCACCCTGGGGCGGCCCAACACTGAAGCTTTCTTT. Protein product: CATLGRPNTEAFF.

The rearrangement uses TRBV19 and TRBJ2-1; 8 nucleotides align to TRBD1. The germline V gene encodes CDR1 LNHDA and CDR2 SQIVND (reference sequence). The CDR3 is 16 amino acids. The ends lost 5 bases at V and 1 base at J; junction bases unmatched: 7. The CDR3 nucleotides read TGTGCCAGTAGTCCCCCCGGGACAGGATCCTACAATGAGCAGTTCTTC. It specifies CASSPPGTGSYNEQFF.

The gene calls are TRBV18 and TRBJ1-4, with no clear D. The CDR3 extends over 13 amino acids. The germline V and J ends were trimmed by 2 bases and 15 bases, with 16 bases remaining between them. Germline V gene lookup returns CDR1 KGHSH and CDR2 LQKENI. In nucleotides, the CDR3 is TGTGCCAGCTCACCAGGAGAGCAGACGGCTGTGTTTTTT. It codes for CASSPGEQTAVFF.

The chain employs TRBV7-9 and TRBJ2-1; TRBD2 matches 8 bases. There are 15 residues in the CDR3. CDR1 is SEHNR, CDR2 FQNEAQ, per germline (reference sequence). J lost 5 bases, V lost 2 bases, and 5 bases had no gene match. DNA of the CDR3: TGTGCCAGCAGCTTATCAGGGACTAGGAACAATGAGCAGTTCTTC. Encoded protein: CASSLSGTRNNEQFF.

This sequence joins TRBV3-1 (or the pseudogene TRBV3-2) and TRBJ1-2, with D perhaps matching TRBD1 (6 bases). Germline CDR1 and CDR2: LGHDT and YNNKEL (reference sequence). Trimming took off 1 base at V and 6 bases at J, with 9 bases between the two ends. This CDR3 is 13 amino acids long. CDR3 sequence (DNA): TGTGCCAGCAGCCAAGTGGCAGGGGATGGCTACACCTTC. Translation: CASSQVAGDGYTF.

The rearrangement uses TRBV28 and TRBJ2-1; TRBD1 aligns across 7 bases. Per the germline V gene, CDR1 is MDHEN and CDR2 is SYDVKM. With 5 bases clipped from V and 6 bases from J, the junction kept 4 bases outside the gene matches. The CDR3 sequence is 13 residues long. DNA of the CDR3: TGTGCCAGCAGTAAAACAGGGGTCAATGAGCAGTTCTTC. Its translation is CASSKTGVNEQFF.

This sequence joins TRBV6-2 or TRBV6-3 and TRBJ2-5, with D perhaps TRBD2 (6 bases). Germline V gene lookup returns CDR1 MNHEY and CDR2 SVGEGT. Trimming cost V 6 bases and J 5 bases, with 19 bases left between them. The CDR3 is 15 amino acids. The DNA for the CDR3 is TGTGCCAGCAGCATTTCTAGCGTGGGGTTGGAGACCCAGTACTTC. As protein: CASSISSVGLETQYF.

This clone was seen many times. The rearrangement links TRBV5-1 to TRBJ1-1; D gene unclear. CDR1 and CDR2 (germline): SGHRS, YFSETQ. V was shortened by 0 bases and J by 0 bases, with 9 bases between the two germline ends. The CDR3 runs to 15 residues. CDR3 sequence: CASSLGRLMNTEAFF. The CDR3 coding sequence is TGCGCCAGCAGCTTGGGGCGGCTCATGAACACTGAAGCTTTCTTT.

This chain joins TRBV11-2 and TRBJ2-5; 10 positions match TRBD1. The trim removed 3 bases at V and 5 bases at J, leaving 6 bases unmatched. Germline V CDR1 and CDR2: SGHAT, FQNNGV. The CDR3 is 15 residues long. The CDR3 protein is CASSFGTGVYETQYF. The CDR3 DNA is TGTGCCAGCAGCTTTGGGACAGGGGTGTATGAGACCCAGTACTTC.